The source of this T cell receptor beta chain is a study of blood T cell repertoires in COVID-19. Across the whole study: Some COVID-19 samples were acute and others convalescent; all came from the United States, Italy and Spain. T cells, B-cell-depleted T cells, or PBMCs provided the cDNA or gDNA that served as material.

CDR3 length: 13 amino acids. The V and J ends lost 2 bases and 7 bases respectively, with 12 bases between them. Germline V gene data show CDR1 as MNHEY and CDR2 as SVGAGI. Source study methods: Amplified reference gene primers provided the basis for estimating nucleated cell counts. The table came from immunoSEQ multiplex PCR; TCRdb's copy has only in-frame clones and leaves some out. V and J calls and clone size are as listed in that table; D and trimming were resolved from the DNA. The profile shows 45,000 to 50,000 clones, roughly four fifths of them singletons. This TCR derives from a man aged 35 to 55 with acute or convalescent COVID-19. Sequenced material: peripheral blood. The rearrangement uses TRBV6-5 and TRBJ2-7, with D perhaps TRBD1 (6 bases). The CDR3 sequence is CASSYIVGGEQYF. CDR3 nucleotide sequence: TGTGCCAGCAGTTACATAGTAGGGGGTGAGCAGTACTTC.